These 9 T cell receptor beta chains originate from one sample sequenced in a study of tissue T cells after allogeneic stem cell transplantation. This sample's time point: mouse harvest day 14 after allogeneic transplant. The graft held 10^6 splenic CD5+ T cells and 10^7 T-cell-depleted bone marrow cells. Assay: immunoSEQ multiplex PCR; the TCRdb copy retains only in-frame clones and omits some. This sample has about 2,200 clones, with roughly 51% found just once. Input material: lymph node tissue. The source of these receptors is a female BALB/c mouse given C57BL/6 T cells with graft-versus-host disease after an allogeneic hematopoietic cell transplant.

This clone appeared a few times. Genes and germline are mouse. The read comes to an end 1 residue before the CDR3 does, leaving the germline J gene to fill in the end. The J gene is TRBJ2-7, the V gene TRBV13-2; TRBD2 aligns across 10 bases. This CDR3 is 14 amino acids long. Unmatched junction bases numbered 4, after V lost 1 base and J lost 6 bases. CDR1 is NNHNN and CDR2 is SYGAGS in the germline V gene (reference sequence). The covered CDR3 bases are TGTGCCAGCGGTGATACGACTGGGGGGAGTGAACAGTAC. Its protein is CASGDTTGGSEQY. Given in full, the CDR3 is CASGDTTGGSEQYF.

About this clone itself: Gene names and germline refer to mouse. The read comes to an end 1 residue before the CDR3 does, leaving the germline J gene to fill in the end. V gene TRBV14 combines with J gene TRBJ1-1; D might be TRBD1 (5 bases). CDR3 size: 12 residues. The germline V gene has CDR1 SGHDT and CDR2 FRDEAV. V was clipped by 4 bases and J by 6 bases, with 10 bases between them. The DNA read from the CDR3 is TGTGCCAGCAGTCCCGGGACGGCAGAAGTCTTC. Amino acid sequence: CASSPGTAEVF. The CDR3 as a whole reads CASSPGTAEVFF.

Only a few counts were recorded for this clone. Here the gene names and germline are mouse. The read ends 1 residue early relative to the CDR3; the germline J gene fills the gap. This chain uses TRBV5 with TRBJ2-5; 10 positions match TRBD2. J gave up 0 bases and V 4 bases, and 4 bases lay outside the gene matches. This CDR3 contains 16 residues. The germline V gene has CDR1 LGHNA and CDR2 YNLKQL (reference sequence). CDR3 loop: CASSPYWGGNQDTQYF. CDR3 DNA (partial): TGTGCCAGCAGCCCATACTGGGGGGGTAACCAAGACACCCAGTAC.

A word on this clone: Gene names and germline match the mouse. CDR3 in amino acids: CASSLEGASTGQLYF. Partial CDR3 DNA: TGTGCCAGCAGTTTAGAGGGGGCGAGCACCGGGCAGCTCTAC. The chain combines TRBV15 with TRBJ2-2; a possible D gene is TRBD1 (7 bases). The read comes to an end 1 residue before the CDR3 does, leaving the germline J gene to fill in the end. Per germline, CDR1 SGHND and CDR2 FRSKSL. Trimming took 1 base from V and 4 from J, leaving 10 bases between them. The CDR3 totals 15 residues.

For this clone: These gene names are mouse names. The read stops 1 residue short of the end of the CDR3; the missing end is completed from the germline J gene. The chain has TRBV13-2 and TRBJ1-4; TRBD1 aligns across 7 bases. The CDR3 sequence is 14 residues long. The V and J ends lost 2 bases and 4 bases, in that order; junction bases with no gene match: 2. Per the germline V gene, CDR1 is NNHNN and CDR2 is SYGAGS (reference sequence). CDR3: CASGDQGGNERLFF. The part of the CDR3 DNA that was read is TGTGCCAGCGGTGACCAGGGGGGCAACGAAAGATTATTT.

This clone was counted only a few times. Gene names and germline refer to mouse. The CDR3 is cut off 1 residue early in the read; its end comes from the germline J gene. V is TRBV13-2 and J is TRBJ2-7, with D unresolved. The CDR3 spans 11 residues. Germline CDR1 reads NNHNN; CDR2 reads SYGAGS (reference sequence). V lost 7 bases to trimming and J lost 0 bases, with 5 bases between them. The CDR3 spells CASRLSYEQYF. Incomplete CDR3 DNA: TGTGCCAGCAGGCTCTCCTATGAACAGTAC.

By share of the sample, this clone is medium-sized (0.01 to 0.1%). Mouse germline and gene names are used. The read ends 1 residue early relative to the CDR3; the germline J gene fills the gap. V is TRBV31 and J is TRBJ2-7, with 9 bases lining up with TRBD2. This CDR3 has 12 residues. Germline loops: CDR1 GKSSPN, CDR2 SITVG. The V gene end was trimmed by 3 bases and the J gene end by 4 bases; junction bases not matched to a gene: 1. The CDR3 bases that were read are TGTGCCTGGAGACTGGGGGGATATGAACAGTAC. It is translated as CAWRLGGYEQY. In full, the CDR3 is CAWRLGGYEQYF.

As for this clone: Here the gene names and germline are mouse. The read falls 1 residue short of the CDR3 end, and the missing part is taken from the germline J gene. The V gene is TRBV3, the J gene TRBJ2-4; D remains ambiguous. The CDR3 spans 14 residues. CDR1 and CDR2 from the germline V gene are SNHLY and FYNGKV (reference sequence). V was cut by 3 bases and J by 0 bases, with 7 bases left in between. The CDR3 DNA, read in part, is TGTGCCAGCAGCTTCCACTTTAGTCAAAACACCTTGTAC. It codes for CASSFHFSQNTLY. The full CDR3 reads CASSFHFSQNTLYF.

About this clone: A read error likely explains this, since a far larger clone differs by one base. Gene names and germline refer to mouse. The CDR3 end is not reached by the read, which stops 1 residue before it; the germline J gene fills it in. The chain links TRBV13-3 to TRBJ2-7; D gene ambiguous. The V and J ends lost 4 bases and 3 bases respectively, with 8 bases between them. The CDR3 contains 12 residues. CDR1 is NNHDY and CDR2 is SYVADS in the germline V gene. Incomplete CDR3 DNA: TGTGCCAGCAGTAATGCGATCTATGAACAGTAC. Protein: CASSNAIYEQY. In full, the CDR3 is CASSNAIYEQYF.